The 27 T cell receptor beta chains given below trace back to one sample, sequenced in a study of T-cell memory formation after mild COVID-19. Each CDR3 protein gets one entry after TCRdb re-called the 5' RACE reads with MiXCR. The data contain fewer than 450,000 distinct CDR3 sequences, approximately 24% of them singletons. Sequenced material: PBMCs or a T cell subset sorted from them (not recorded which). These receptors all come from an adult woman who had mild COVID-19 (a few samples of this study predate the infection). Cell type and time point are not known.

This clonotype was picked up a small number of times. V usage is TRBV24-1 and J usage is TRBJ1-1; no reliable D call. This CDR3 is built from 13 residues. The V and J ends lost 4 bases and 2 bases respectively, with 7 bases between them. Germline V gene sequence: CDR1 KGHDR, CDR2 SFDVKD. CDR3 bases: TGTGCCACCAGTGAGGGAGGCAACACTGAAGCTTTCTTT. Residues: CATSEGGNTEAFF.

This clonotype was counted a single time. V is TRBV7-2 and J is TRBJ1-4, with 10 bases fitting TRBD1. Germline V lookup: CDR1 SGHTA, CDR2 FQGNSA. CDR3 length: 15 amino acids. The V and J ends lost 5 bases and 3 bases, in that order; junction bases with no gene match: 3. CDR3 protein: CASSPGTGANEKLFF. The CDR3 bases are TGTGCCAGCAGCCCCGGGACAGGGGCTAATGAAAAACTGTTTTTT.

The V and J genes are TRBV7-9 and TRBJ1-2; D is uncertain. From germline, CDR1 is SEHNR and CDR2 FQNEAQ (reference sequence). Trimming stripped 0 bases from V and 2 bases from J, with 10 bases between. CDR3 length: 15 residues. The CDR3 here is CASSLASGENYGYTF. The CDR3 region has the DNA TGTGCCAGCAGCTTAGCGAGTGGGGAGAACTATGGCTACACCTTC. Together with reference TRBV7-9 and TRBJ1-2, the CDR3 gives the full variable domain: DTGVSQNPRHKITKRGQNVTFRCDPISEHNRLYWYRQTLGQGPEFLTYFQNEAQLEKSRLLSDRFSAERPKGSFSTLEIQRTEQGDSAMYLCASSLASGENYGYTFGSGTRLTVV.

This clonotype was counted many times. V and J are TRBV18 and TRBJ1-1; 9 nucleotides agree with TRBD1. CDR3 length: 13 amino acids. V dropped 6 bases and J dropped 4; count of bases not matched to a gene: 3. CDR1 KGHSH and CDR2 LQKENI come from the germline V gene. CDR3 in amino acids: CASSRQGGTEAFF. The CDR3 nucleotides read TGTGCCAGCTCCCGACAGGGGGGCACTGAAGCTTTCTTT.

V is TRBV3-1 and J is TRBJ2-5; possibly TRBD1 for D (8 bases). V was pared by 5 bases and J by 5 bases, with 12 bases between. The CDR3 is 13 residues long. The germline V gene has CDR1 LGHDT and CDR2 YNNKEL (reference sequence). The DNA for the CDR3 is TGTGCCAGCAGCAACAGGGGGGGCGAGACCCAGTACTTC. Residues: CASSNRGGETQYF.

The CDR3 bases are TGTGCCAGCACCGATAGCGGGAGGGGGATAGATACGCAGTATTTT. It codes for CASTDSGRGIDTQYF. This chain joins TRBV13 and TRBJ2-3, with 11 bases fitting TRBD2. J gave up 5 bases and V 7 bases, and 8 bases lay outside the gene matches. The CDR3 extends over 15 amino acids. CDR1 and CDR2 (germline): PRHDT, FYEKMQ (reference sequence).

This clonotype has just a few counts. V gene TRBV24-1 combines with J gene TRBJ2-1; 16 bases are shared with TRBD2. Per germline, CDR1 KGHDR and CDR2 SFDVKD. With V trimmed by 5 bases and J by 4 bases, 7 bases remained unmatched. The CDR3 has 18 residues. CDR3 bases: TGTGCCACCAGTGGACCGGGACTAGCGGGAGGGCAGTACAATGAGCAGTTCTTC. Its protein is CATSGPGLAGGQYNEQFF.

This clonotype was seen only a few times. The chain links TRBV20-1 to TRBJ1-1; no reliable D call. Between the trimmed V and J ends, which lost 3 bases and 1 base, there was a span of 12 bases. Germline CDR1 reads DFQATT; CDR2 reads SNEGSKA (reference sequence). The CDR3 runs to 14 residues. The CDR3 reads CSASLQPTNTEAFF. CDR3 bases: TGCAGTGCTAGTTTGCAGCCCACGAACACTGAAGCTTTCTTT.

This clonotype was observed at least ten times. The chain couples TRBV12-3 or TRBV12-4 to TRBJ2-7; the match to TRBD2 covers 12 bases. After removal of 6 bases from V and 0 bases from J, the junction contained 18 bases not matched to a gene. This CDR3 comprises 20 residues. The CDR3: CASSRRLRGLAGGSSYEQYF. The CDR3, as DNA: TGTGCCAGCAGCCGTCGACTAAGAGGTCTAGCGGGAGGGAGCTCCTACGAGCAGTACTTC.

V usage is TRBV6-2 or TRBV6-3 and J usage is TRBJ1-1, with no clear D. Germline CDR1 MNHEY, CDR2 SVGEGT. Deletions cut 2 bases from V and 7 bases from J, with 5 bases between. CDR3 length equals 11 residues. The DNA of the CDR3 is TGTGCCAGCAGTTACGCGGGTGAAGCTTTCTTT. It codes for CASSYAGEAFF.

CDR3 DNA sequence: TGCGCCAGCAGCCAAGATAGCGTCACAGATACGCAGTATTTT. It codes for CASSQDSVTDTQYF. The chain carries TRBV4-1 and TRBJ2-3, with D perhaps matching TRBD2 (5 bases). Trimming took 0 bases from V and 2 from J, leaving 6 bases between them. Germline CDR1 is MGHRA and CDR2 is YSYEKL. The length of the CDR3 is 14 residues.

This clonotype appeared a few times. This chain connects TRBV6-2 or TRBV6-3 to TRBJ1-1; 8 nucleotides match TRBD1. J lost 4 bases, V lost 0 bases, and 4 bases had no gene match. Germline lookup yields CDR1 MNHEY and CDR2 SVGEGT. This CDR3 has 15 amino acids. This chain's CDR3 is CASSYSSTGGTEAFF. CDR3 bases: TGTGCCAGCAGTTACTCGAGTACAGGGGGCACTGAAGCTTTCTTT.

The V gene is TRBV9, the J gene TRBJ1-6, with D uncertain. V gave up 0 bases and J gave up 7 bases, with 8 bases separating them. Per germline, CDR1 SGDLS and CDR2 YYNGEE. CDR3 length equals 14 residues. The CDR3 sequence is CASSVEGENSPLHF. In nucleotides, the CDR3 is TGTGCCAGCAGCGTAGAAGGCGAAAATTCACCCCTCCACTTT.

The CDR3 coding sequence is TGTGCCAGCAGTGAGTGGAGGGATGAGGAGACCCAGTACTTC. Its protein product is CASSEWRDEETQYF. This chain links TRBV2 with TRBJ2-5; weak D call: TRBD2 (6 bases). From germline, CDR1 is SNHLY and CDR2 FYNNEI. The CDR3 spans 14 residues. Trimming shortened V by 3 bases and J by 5 bases, and 13 bases separated the two germline ends.

This clonotype was seen more than once but under ten times. The chain has TRBV5-1 and TRBJ2-1; tentatively, D is TRBD1 (5 bases). V lost 0 bases, J lost 5 bases, and 12 bases lay in between. The CDR3 has 15 amino acids. CDR1 is SGHRS and CDR2 is YFSETQ in the germline V gene. CDR3 protein: CASSLVSGHHNEQFF. CDR3 coding DNA: TGCGCCAGCAGCTTGGTTTCCGGACACCACAATGAGCAGTTCTTC. Supplemented by reference TRBV5-1 and TRBJ2-1, the full variable domain reads KAGVTQTPRYLIKTRGQQVTLSCSPISGHRSVSWYQQTPGQGLQFLFEYFSETQRNKGNFPGRFSGRQFSNSRSEMNVSTLELGDSALYLCASSLVSGHHNEQFFGPGTRLTVL.

J is TRBJ2-4 and V is TRBV10-3; TRBD2 aligns across 10 bases. The CDR3 runs to 16 residues. Trimming at V came to 2 bases and at J to 9 bases, leaving 10 bases not matched to a gene. Looked up from germline, CDR1 is ENHRY and CDR2 is SYGVKD. The CDR3 DNA follows: TGTGCCATCAGTGAGACTAGCGGGGCCCTACAGCCCATTCAGTACTTC. It codes for CAISETSGALQPIQYF.

This clonotype was seen only a few times. This chain connects TRBV12-3 or TRBV12-4 to TRBJ1-5; D gene uncertain. V lost 3 bases, J lost 6 bases, and 15 bases lay in between. The CDR3 sequence is 15 residues long. The CDR3 coding sequence is TGTGCCAGCAGTTTGACATCCCGAGCGCGTCAGCCCCAGCATTTT. Its protein is CASSLTSRARQPQHF.

The chain joins TRBV15 to TRBJ2-3, with 8 bases aligning to TRBD2. The J segment lost 2 bases and the V segment lost 6 bases, leaving 7 bases of the junction unmatched. Germline values: CDR1 LNHNV, CDR2 YYDKDF (reference sequence). The CDR3 has 15 residues. The CDR3 reads CATSLLAEHTDTQYF. The CDR3 DNA reads TGTGCCACCAGTTTACTAGCGGAACACACAGATACGCAGTATTTT.

The gene calls are TRBV3-1 and TRBJ1-2; tentatively, D is TRBD1 (5 bases). This CDR3 has 15 amino acids. V lost 0 bases and J 3 bases, leaving 11 bases between the germline ends. Per the germline V gene, CDR1 is LGHDT and CDR2 is YNNKEL (reference sequence). CDR3 in amino acids: CASSQERDAYYGYTF. The CDR3 DNA reads TGTGCCAGCAGCCAAGAAAGGGACGCATACTATGGCTACACCTTC.

The J gene is TRBJ2-3, the V gene TRBV29-1; D gene uncertain. The CDR3 totals 14 residues. Deletions cut 5 bases from V and 1 base from J, with 13 bases between. Germline V gene sequence: CDR1 SQVTM, CDR2 ANQGSEA. The CDR3 nucleotides are TGCAGCGTTCTGATGGTCTTTGGCACAGATACGCAGTATTTT. The encoded protein is CSVLMVFGTDTQYF.

This clonotype appeared a few times. The chain links TRBV6-1 to TRBJ1-3; 7 positions match TRBD1. Trimming at V came to 9 bases and at J to 1 base, leaving 3 bases not matched to a gene. This CDR3 contains 13 residues. Germline values: CDR1 MNHNS, CDR2 SASEGT. In DNA form, the CDR3 reads TGTGCCAGTCGACAGGGTTCTGGAAACACCATATATTTT. Protein: CASRQGSGNTIYF.

DNA of the CDR3: TGTGCCAGCAGCTTGTCTGCACAAGAGACCCAGTACTTC. It specifies CASSLSAQETQYF. The chain employs TRBV5-6 and TRBJ2-5; no definite D call. The CDR3 loop spans 13 amino acids. The V end lost 1 base, the J end lost 2 bases, and 6 bases lay between the germline ends. CDR1 is SGHDT, CDR2 YYEEEE, per germline.

This rearrangement joins TRBV7-2 to TRBJ2-1, with 12 bases fitting TRBD2. This CDR3 contains 15 residues. Trimming took 1 base from V and 9 from J; bases not matched to a gene: 4. CDR1 and CDR2 from the germline V gene are SGHTA and FQGNSA. The DNA of the CDR3 is TGTGCCAGCAGCTTAGTAGGACTAGCGGGAACTGAGCAGTTCTTC. It translates to CASSLVGLAGTEQFF.

On this clonotype itself: At one of its ends the junction is not consistent with the germline gene, which may arise from a read error. V is TRBV2 and J is TRBJ2-7, with D possibly being TRBD2 (6 bases). This CDR3 has 13 residues. Germline CDR1 and CDR2: SNHLY and FYNNEI. The CDR3 DNA is TGTGCCAGCAGTGGGAATCGGGACTTTGAGCAGTGCTTC. It specifies CASSGNRDFEQCF.

CDR3 DNA sequence: TGTGCCAGCAGGACCCAGCAGGGGGGGGCTAGGACAGATACGCAGTATTTT. Amino acid sequence: CASRTQQGGARTDTQYF. The genes are TRBV12-3 or TRBV12-4 and TRBJ2-3; either TRBD1 or TRBD2 may fit D (7 bases each). The CDR3 covers 17 residues. The ends were cut back, 6 bases at V and 3 bases at J, with 22 bases in the middle.

This clonotype was counted between two and nine times. V gene TRBV24-1 combines with J gene TRBJ2-5; possibly TRBD1 for D (5 bases). Germline CDR1 reads KGHDR; CDR2 reads SFDVKD. Between the trimmed V and J ends, which lost 3 bases and 0 bases, there was a span of 7 bases. CDR3 length equals 14 residues. In nucleotides, the CDR3 is TGTGCCACCAGTGATAGACAGAACCAAGAGACCCAGTACTTC. Its translation: CATSDRQNQETQYF.

Here the CDR3 DNA reads TGCGCCAGCAGCTTGAGGACAGGGGGCCCCGGGGAGCTGTTTTTT. Protein product: CASSLRTGGPGELFF. The rearrangement uses TRBV5-1 and TRBJ2-2, with 11 nucleotides matching TRBD1. With 1 base clipped from V and 6 bases from J, the junction kept 2 bases outside the gene matches. CDR3 length: 15 amino acids. Germline lookup yields CDR1 SGHRS and CDR2 YFSETQ.